This TCR beta chain was recovered during a study of blood T cell repertoires in COVID-19. About the research overall: The analysed material was cDNA or gDNA that came from T cells, B-cell-depleted T cells, or PBMCs.

Methods used by the authors: For nucleated cells, counts were estimated from reference gene primer amplification. Some clones are missing from TCRdb's copy, which holds only in-frame ones; the method was immunoSEQ multiplex PCR. Clonal size and the V and J genes are those of that table, whereas D and trimming came from the DNA. The data hold tens of thousands of clones, with about 90% observed a single time. V shed 7 bases and J shed 2 bases, with 14 bases lying between them. This CDR3 region has 14 residues. The germline gives CDR1 KGHSH, CDR2 LQKENI. This receptor was identified in a man older than 75 with active COVID-19. The sequenced sample consisted of peripheral blood. V is TRBV18 and J is TRBJ1-1; possibly TRBD1 for D (6 bases). CDR3 amino acids: CASFPDSSNTEAFF. DNA for the CDR3: TGTGCCAGCTTCCCGGACAGTTCAAACACTGAAGCTTTCTTT.